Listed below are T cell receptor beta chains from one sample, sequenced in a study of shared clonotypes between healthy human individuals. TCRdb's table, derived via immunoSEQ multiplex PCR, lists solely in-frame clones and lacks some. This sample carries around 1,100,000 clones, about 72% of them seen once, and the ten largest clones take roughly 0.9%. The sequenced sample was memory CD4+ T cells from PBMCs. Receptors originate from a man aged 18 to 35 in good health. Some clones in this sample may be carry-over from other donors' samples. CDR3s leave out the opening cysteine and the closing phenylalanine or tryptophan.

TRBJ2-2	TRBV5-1	ASSREGSGELF
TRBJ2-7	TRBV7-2	ASSLVEGGYEQY
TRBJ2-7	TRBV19	ASSGPNSYEQY
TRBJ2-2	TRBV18	ASSPPPSNGELF
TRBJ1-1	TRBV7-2	ASSFTRNTEAF
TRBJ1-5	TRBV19	ASSIVGGQGNQPQH
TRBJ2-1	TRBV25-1	ASSGGGSYNEQF
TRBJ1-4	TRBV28	ARILGGPPLATNEKLF
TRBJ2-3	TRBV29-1	SFSGLAGERSTDTQY
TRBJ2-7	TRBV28	ASSPRSYVRQY
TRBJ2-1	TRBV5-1	ASSLGPVSSDEQF
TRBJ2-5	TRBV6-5	ASRRLGQETQY
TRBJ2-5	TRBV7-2	ASSLLLETQY
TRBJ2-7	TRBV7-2	ASRRRTGGSSYEQY
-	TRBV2	ASGDFVEQY
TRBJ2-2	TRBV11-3	ASSPLRLAGGGGGELF
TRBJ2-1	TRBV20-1	SAAIRDEQF
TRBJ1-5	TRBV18	ASSPSGGWNQPQH
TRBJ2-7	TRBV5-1	ASSFSPGQAYEQY
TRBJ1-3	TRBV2	ASSEGTSGRNTIY
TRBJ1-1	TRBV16	ASSNSGAGTEAF
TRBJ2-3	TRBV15	ATSRDLRDYLTQY
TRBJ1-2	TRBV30	AWSVGFGQGPNYGYT
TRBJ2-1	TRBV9	ASSGTDYYNEQF
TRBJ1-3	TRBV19	ASRDGSSGNTIY
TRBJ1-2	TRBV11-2	ASSHYRDHGYT
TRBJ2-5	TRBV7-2	ASSLAGLAGGRRETQY
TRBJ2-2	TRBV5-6	ASSFRSGELF
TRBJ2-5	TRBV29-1	SVAPGRMTETQY
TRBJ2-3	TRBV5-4	ASSAGLAGAGLTDTQY
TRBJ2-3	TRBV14	ASSQVDPDTQY
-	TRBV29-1	SVRAGAEQY
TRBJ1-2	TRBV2	ASTGTGANYGYT
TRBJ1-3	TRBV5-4	ASSLSGTGSGNTIY
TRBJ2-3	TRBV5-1	ASSPPITDTQY
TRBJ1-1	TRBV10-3	AISGILLNTEAF
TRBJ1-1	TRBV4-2	ASSQPGQGANEAF
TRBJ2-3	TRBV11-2	ASSFGQNRGTDTQY
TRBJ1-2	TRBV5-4	ASSLVGQGHYGYT
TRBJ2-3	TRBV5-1	ASSPHRTDTQY
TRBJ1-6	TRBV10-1	ASSAVAGGRFH